A selection of T cell receptor beta chains follows, all from one sample in a study of T cells after posttransplantation cyclophosphamide. Some clones are missing from TCRdb's copy, which holds only in-frame ones; the method was immunoSEQ multiplex PCR. Here the sample spans approximately 22,000 clones, roughly 67% being singletons. Material for sequencing was memory CD4+ T cells sorted from PBMCs. These receptors were taken from a woman in her sixties or seventies in good health, CMV-negative, and a related stem cell transplant donor. The CDR3 runs from the conserved cysteine through the conserved F or W. Fields, in order: J gene, D gene, V gene, clone size, CDR3 protein, CDR3 DNA. D genes are given only for firm matches. Clone size appears in some rows only: once, few, many, or a class for an expanded clone.

>TRBJ1-5|TRBD1|TRBV19|.
CASSPSGQGGLGGQPQHF
TGTGCCAGTAGTCCCTCGGGTCAGGGGGGATTGGGAGGACAGCCCCAGCATTTT
>TRBJ1-3|TRBD1|TRBV29-1|once
CSVRQGYSGNTIYF
TGCAGCGTACGACAGGGTTACTCTGGAAACACCATATATTTT
>TRBJ2-2|.|TRBV2|.
CASSESWTAKNTGELFF
TGTGCCAGCAGTGAATCGTGGACAGCGAAAAACACCGGGGAGCTGTTTTTT
>TRBJ2-3|.|TRBV29-1|.
CSAADKSDTQYF
TGCAGCGCCGCGGACAAATCAGATACGCAGTATTTT
>TRBJ1-3|.|TRBV6-5|.
CASSVTGTRGNTIYF
TGTGCCAGCAGCGTCACAGGGACGAGAGGAAACACCATATATTTT
>TRBJ2-4|TRBD1|TRBV11-2|.
CASRRQGRVAIQYF
TGTGCCAGCAGGCGACAGGGACGGGTCGCCATTCAGTACTTC
>TRBJ2-2|.|TRBV5-1|.
CASSLVLSRGLPGELFF
TGCGCCAGCAGCTTGGTACTCTCCAGGGGCTTACCCGGGGAGCTGTTTTTT
>TRBJ2-6|.|TRBV28|.
CASSLVLGPGANVLTF
TGTGCCAGCAGTTTAGTTCTGGGCCCTGGGGCCAACGTCCTGACTTTC
>TRBJ1-4|.|TRBV9|.
CASSVMGARGEKLFF
TGTGCCAGCAGCGTGATGGGGGCGCGAGGTGAAAAACTGTTTTTT
>TRBJ2-2|TRBD2|TRBV4-2|.
CASSQDPAGANTGELFF
TGTGCCAGCAGCCAAGATCCTGCGGGAGCGAACACCGGGGAGCTGTTTTTT
>TRBJ2-1|TRBD2|TRBV28|once
CASSPRTSGRVELF
TGTGCCAGCAGTCCCAGGACTAGCGGGAGGGTAGAGCTCTTC
>TRBJ1-1|TRBD1|TRBV15|.
CATSRGTGFSEAFF
TGTGCCACCAGCAGAGGGACAGGGTTCAGTGAAGCTTTCTTT
>TRBJ2-2|TRBD2|TRBV5-1|.
CASTVAGAITGELFF
TGCGCCAGTACAGTAGCGGGAGCAATCACCGGGGAGCTGTTTTTT
>TRBJ2-7|TRBD1|TRBV6-1|once
CASEAGGLGEQYF
TGTGCCAGCGAGGCAGGGGGCCTGGGGGAGCAGTACTTC
>TRBJ2-7|.|TRBV5-1|.
CASSYRPGMGNEQYF
TGCGCCAGCAGTTACCGTCCGGGGATGGGGAACGAGCAGTACTTC
>TRBJ1-4|.|TRBV5-1|.
CASSLGSTATNEKLFF
TGCGCCAGCAGCTTGGGGAGCACGGCAACTAATGAAAAACTGTTTTTT
>TRBJ2-5|TRBD2|TRBV7-3|.
CASSWAGGRQETQYF
TGTGCCAGCAGTTGGGCGGGGGGGCGGCAAGAGACCCAGTACTTC
>TRBJ2-7|TRBD1|TRBV4-3|.
CASSHDRVTNYEQYF
TGCGCCAGCAGCCACGACAGGGTTACTAACTACGAGCAGTACTTC
>TRBJ2-5|.|TRBV18|.
CASSRHSQETQYF
TGTGCCAGCTCGAGACACAGCCAAGAGACCCAGTACTTC
>TRBJ1-2|.|TRBV5-1|.
CASSFALRQTNNYGYTF
TGCGCCAGCAGTTTCGCTCTTCGACAGACGAATAACTATGGCTACACCTTC
>TRBJ1-6|.|TRBV2|.
CASSVDSNNSPLHF
TGTGCCAGCAGTGTGGACAGTAATAATTCACCCCTCCACTTT
>TRBJ1-1|.|TRBV10-2|few
CASSERTDTEAFF
TGCGCCAGCAGTGAACGGACAGACACTGAAGCTTTCTTT
>TRBJ1-2|.|TRBV18|.
CASSPTSADGSNYGYTF
TGTGCCAGCTCACCAACTTCGGCGGATGGCTCCAACTATGGCTACACCTTC
>TRBJ2-1|TRBD2|TRBV9|.
CASSPGLAGVDNEQFF
TGTGCCAGCAGCCCGGGACTAGCGGGAGTCGACAATGAGCAGTTCTTC
>TRBJ1-2|.|TRBV19|.
CASSIIVTGALLYGYTF
TGTGCCAGTAGTATCATAGTGACGGGAGCCCTTCTCTATGGCTACACCTTC
>TRBJ2-3|.|TRBV9|.
CASSAPLGEVLRADTQYF
TGTGCCAGCAGCGCCCCCCTCGGGGAGGTCCTGAGGGCAGATACGCAGTATTTT
>TRBJ2-5|.|TRBV4-1|.
CASSQDQRQGETQYF
TGCGCCAGCAGCCAAGATCAGAGGCAGGGGGAGACCCAGTACTTC
>TRBJ2-1|TRBD2|TRBV5-6|.
CASSFWTSGASNEQFF
TGTGCCAGCAGCTTTTGGACTAGCGGGGCCTCGAATGAGCAGTTCTTC
>TRBJ2-5|TRBD2|TRBV5-4|.
CASRKRERGETQYF
TGTGCCAGCAGGAAGCGGGAGCGCGGGGAGACCCAGTACTTC
>TRBJ1-5|TRBD1|TRBV2|.
CASGWTGRQPQHF
TGTGCCAGCGGTTGGACAGGGCGGCAGCCCCAGCATTTT
>TRBJ1-4|.|TRBV29-1|.
CSVETGFNEKLFF
TGCAGCGTCGAGACAGGCTTCAATGAAAAACTGTTTTTT
>TRBJ1-1|.|TRBV5-1|.
CASSLATGSSPSMNTEAFF
TGCGCCAGCAGCTTGGCCACGGGGTCCAGCCCAAGCATGAACACTGAAGCTTTCTTT
>TRBJ1-1|.|TRBV7-3|once
CASSQNMNTEAFF
TGTGCCAGCAGCCAAAACATGAACACTGAAGCTTTCTTT
>TRBJ2-3|.|TRBV28|.
CASSLRGGTDTQYF
TGTGCCAGCAGTTTACGCGGGGGCACAGATACGCAGTATTTT
>TRBJ1-2|.|TRBV30|.
CAWSVGTGGASYTF
TGTGCCTGGAGTGTGGGGACGGGAGGGGCTAGCTACACCTTC
>TRBJ1-2|.|TRBV18|few
CASSPSRDGGNGYTF
TGTGCCAGCTCACCATCCAGGGACGGGGGAAATGGCTACACCTTC
>TRBJ2-1|TRBD1|TRBV25-1|.
CASSDGTRGLTYNEQFF
TGTGCCAGCAGTGACGGGACCAGGGGGCTCACCTACAATGAGCAGTTCTTC
>TRBJ2-3|TRBD2|TRBV18|few
CASSDSGRAGGDTQYF
TGTGCCAGCTCAGATAGCGGGAGGGCCGGAGGAGATACGCAGTATTTT
>TRBJ1-4|TRBD1|TRBV5-1|.
CASTWTHTGATNEKLFF
TGCGCCAGCACCTGGACTCATACAGGGGCAACTAATGAAAAACTGTTTTTT
>TRBJ2-6|TRBD2|TRBV7-2|once
CASGPQRLSGTGANVLTF
TGTGCCAGCGGCCCCCAGCGGCTGAGCGGGACTGGGGCCAACGTCCTGACTTTC
>TRBJ2-7|TRBD1|TRBV6-5|few
CASSHGSRQGHEQYF
TGTGCCAGCAGTCATGGGTCCAGACAGGGCCACGAGCAGTACTTC